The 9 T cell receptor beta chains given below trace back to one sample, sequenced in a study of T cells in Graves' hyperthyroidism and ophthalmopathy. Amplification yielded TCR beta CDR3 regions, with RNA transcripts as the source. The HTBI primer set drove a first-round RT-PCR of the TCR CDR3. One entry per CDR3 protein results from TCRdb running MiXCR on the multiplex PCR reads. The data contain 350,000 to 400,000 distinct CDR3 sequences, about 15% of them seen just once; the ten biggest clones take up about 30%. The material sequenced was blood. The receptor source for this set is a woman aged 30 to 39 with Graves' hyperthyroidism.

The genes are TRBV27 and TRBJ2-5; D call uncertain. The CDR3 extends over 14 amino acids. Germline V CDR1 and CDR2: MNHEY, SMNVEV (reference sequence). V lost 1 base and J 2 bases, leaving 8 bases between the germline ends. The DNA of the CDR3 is TGTGCCAGCAGTTTATTCGGTCGGCAAGAGACCCAGTACTTC. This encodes CASSLFGRQETQYF.

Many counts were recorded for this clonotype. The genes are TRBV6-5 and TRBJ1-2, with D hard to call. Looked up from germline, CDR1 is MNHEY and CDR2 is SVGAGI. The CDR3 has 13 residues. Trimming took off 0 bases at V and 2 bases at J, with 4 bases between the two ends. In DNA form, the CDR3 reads TGTGCCAGCAGTTACTCAGGGAACTATGGCTACACCTTC. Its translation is CASSYSGNYGYTF.

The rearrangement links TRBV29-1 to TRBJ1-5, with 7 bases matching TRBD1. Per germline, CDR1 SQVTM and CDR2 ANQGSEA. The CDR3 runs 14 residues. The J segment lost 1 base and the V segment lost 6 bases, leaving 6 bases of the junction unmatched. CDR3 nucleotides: TGCAGCGTAGCCGGGACAGAAAGCAATCAGCCCCAGCATTTT. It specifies CSVAGTESNQPQHF.

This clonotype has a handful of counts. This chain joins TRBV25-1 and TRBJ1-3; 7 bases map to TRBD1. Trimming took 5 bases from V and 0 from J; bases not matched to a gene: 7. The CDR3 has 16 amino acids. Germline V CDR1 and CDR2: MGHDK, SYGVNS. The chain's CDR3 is CASSFPGQSSGNTIYF. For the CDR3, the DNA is TGTGCCAGCAGTTTCCCGGGACAGAGCTCTGGAAACACCATATATTTT.

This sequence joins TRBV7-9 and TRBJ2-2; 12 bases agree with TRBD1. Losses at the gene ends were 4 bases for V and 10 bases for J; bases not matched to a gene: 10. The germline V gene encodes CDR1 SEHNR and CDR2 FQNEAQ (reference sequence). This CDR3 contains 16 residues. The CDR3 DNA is TGTGCCAGCAGCTACCCGGGACAGGGGGCTGTTACGGAGCTGTTTTTT. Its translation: CASSYPGQGAVTELFF.

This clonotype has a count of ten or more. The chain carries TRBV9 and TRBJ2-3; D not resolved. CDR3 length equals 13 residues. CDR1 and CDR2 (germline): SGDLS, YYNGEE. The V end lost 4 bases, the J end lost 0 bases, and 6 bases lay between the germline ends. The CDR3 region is CASSQTSTDTQYF. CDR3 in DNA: TGTGCCAGCAGCCAGACGAGCACAGATACGCAGTATTTT.

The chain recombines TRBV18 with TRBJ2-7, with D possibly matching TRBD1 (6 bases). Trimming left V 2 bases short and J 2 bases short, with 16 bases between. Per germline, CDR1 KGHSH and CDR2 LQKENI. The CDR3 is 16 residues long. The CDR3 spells CASSPGITGPTYEQYF. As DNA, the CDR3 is TGTGCCAGCTCACCAGGGATCACAGGGCCGACCTACGAGCAGTACTTC.

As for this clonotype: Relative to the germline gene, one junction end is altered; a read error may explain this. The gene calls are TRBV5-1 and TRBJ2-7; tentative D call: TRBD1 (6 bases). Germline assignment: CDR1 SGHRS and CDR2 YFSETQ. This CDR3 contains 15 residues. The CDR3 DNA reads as TGCGCCAGCAGCCCCAGACAGGCGAACTCCCACGAGCAGTACTTC. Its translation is CASSPRQANSHEQYF.

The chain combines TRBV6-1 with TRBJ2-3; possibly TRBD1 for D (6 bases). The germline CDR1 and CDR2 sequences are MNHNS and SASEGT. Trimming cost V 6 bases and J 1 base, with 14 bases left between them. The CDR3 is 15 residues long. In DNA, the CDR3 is TGTGCCAGCAGCCAACTTTCAGGGGGCACAGATACGCAGTATTTT. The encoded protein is CASSQLSGGTDTQYF.